Below, 21 T cell receptor beta chains from the same sample are listed, as sequenced in a study of T cells after yellow fever vaccination. TCRdb passed the 5' RACE reads through MiXCR, listing each CDR3 protein once. The sample lists 300,000 or so distinct CDR3 sequences; around 7% were seen once. The input for sequencing was PBMCs, taken roughly 45 days after the first yellow fever vaccination. These receptors all stem from a man aged 18 to 30 who received the YFV17D yellow fever vaccine.

There are a few counts of this clonotype. The chain uses TRBV5-4 and TRBJ2-3; 9 nucleotides agree with TRBD2. J gave up 1 base and V 3 bases, and 6 bases lay outside the gene matches. Germline V gene sequence: CDR1 SGHNT, CDR2 YYREEE (reference sequence). The CDR3 has 16 residues. The CDR3 loop reads CASSWGGGGGTDTQYF. In DNA, the CDR3 is TGTGCCAGCAGCTGGGGTGGCGGGGGGGGCACAGATACGCAGTATTTT.

This chain uses TRBV7-9 with TRBJ2-1; 8 bases agree with TRBD2. The ends lost 3 bases at V and 9 bases at J; junction bases unmatched: 10. The CDR3 covers 15 residues. The germline V gene has CDR1 SEHNR and CDR2 FQNEAQ (reference sequence). The CDR3 is CASSLGGGPPGEQFF. CDR3 bases: TGTGCCAGCAGCTTGGGCGGGGGGCCCCCCGGTGAGCAGTTCTTC.

This clonotype was detected a few times. This CDR3 is CASSPLEDTGLETQYF. The CDR3 nucleotides read TGCGCCAGCAGCCCCCTAGAAGATACAGGGCTGGAGACCCAGTACTTC. This chain connects TRBV4-1 to TRBJ2-5; possibly TRBD1 for D (6 bases). V lost 4 bases, J lost 5 bases, and 20 bases lay in between. CDR1 and CDR2 (germline): MGHRA, YSYEKL. This CDR3 contains 16 residues.

This sequence joins TRBV11-2 and TRBJ2-1; tentatively, D is TRBD1 or TRBD2 (5 bases each). CDR1 is SGHAT, CDR2 FQNNGV, per germline. This CDR3 spans 12 amino acids. V shed 2 bases and J shed 12 bases, with 11 bases lying between them. The CDR3 reads CASSLRGRGQFF. CDR3 nucleotide sequence: TGTGCCAGCAGCTTACGGGGCCGAGGGCAGTTCTTC.

The V and J genes are TRBV5-1 and TRBJ2-5; D perhaps matches TRBD1 (6 bases). Trimming cost V 4 bases and J 5 bases, with 15 bases left between them. Germline V lookup: CDR1 SGHRS, CDR2 YFSETQ. The CDR3 contains 14 residues. This CDR3 reads CASSVTGPGETQYF. As DNA, the CDR3 is TGCGCCAGCAGCGTTACAGGGCCAGGGGAGACCCAGTACTTC.

This clonotype was found many times. V is TRBV5-1 and J is TRBJ2-7; TRBD1 matches at 8 bases. The ends lost 4 bases at V and 2 bases at J; junction bases unmatched: 5. The CDR3 totals 14 residues. Germline loops: CDR1 SGHRS, CDR2 YFSETQ. CDR3 in DNA: TGCGCCAGCAGCACCTTACAGGGGGCCTACGAGCAGTACTTC. Its protein product is CASSTLQGAYEQYF.

The chain couples TRBV27 to TRBJ1-2; D perhaps matches TRBD1 (6 bases). The V end was cut by 4 bases, the J end by 6 bases, with 15 bases between. The CDR3 covers 14 residues. CDR1 MNHEY and CDR2 SMNVEV come from the germline V gene (reference sequence). In DNA form, the CDR3 reads TGTGCCAGCAGTTCGTCGCCCGACAGGAATGGCTACACCTTC. Translated, it gives CASSSSPDRNGYTF.

CDR3 sequence: CASSQVDTGNQPQHF. CDR3 in DNA: TGCGCCAGCAGCCAGGTGGACACTGGGAATCAGCCCCAGCATTTT. The rearrangement links TRBV4-1 to TRBJ1-5; tentative D call: TRBD1 (5 bases). Trimming removed 3 bases at V and 4 bases at J, with 13 bases between. The CDR3 runs to 15 residues. The germline V gene encodes CDR1 MGHRA and CDR2 YSYEKL.

This clonotype was seen more than once but under ten times. The chain is built from TRBV28 and TRBJ1-4; perhaps TRBD1 as D (6 bases). The CDR3 is 14 residues long. Trimming shortened V by 6 bases and J by 10 bases, and 18 bases separated the two germline ends. In germline, CDR1 is MDHEN, CDR2 SYDVKM. The CDR3 DNA follows: TGTGCCAGCAGCCTCCCAGGGGTTAGTGTAAAACTGTTTTTT. Translated: CASSLPGVSVKLFF.

For the CDR3, the DNA is TGTGCCAGCAGTCCTCGTAGCGGGGGCCGAAGGAAGACCCAGTACTTC. Translating gives CASSPRSGGRRKTQYF. The chain employs TRBV27 and TRBJ2-5, with 9 nucleotides matching TRBD2. Germline CDR1 MNHEY, CDR2 SMNVEV (reference sequence). The CDR3 loop spans 16 amino acids. V dropped 5 bases and J dropped 6; count of bases not matched to a gene: 13.

This clonotype was found a few times. This rearrangement joins TRBV11-2 to TRBJ2-3; TRBD2 matches 10 bases. The CDR3 sequence is 15 residues long. Trimming at V came to 4 bases and at J to 8 bases, leaving 9 bases not matched to a gene. Germline assignment: CDR1 SGHAT and CDR2 FQNNGV. The CDR3 coding sequence is TGTGCCAGCAGCTCGACCGGGACTAGCGCTGGTACGCAGTATTTT. Its translation: CASSSTGTSAGTQYF.

This clonotype was counted a few times. This chain uses TRBV20-1 with TRBJ2-5; no definite D call. Germline V CDR1 and CDR2: DFQATT, SNEGSKA (reference sequence). The ends were cut back, 1 base at V and 4 bases at J, with 4 bases in the middle. This CDR3 is built from 11 residues. The CDR3 DNA reads TGCAGTGCTAGAGTTCCAGAGACCCAGTACTTC. It encodes CSARVPETQYF.

The chain joins TRBV5-4 to TRBJ2-7; D uncertain. Per germline, CDR1 SGHNT and CDR2 YYREEE (reference sequence). Trimming cost V 3 bases and J 6 bases, with 10 bases left between them. CDR3 length: 12 amino acids. For the CDR3, the DNA is TGTGCCAGCAGCTCCGACTTATTCGAGCAGTACTTC. This encodes CASSSDLFEQYF. The variable domain in full, completed from reference TRBV5-4 and TRBJ2-7, reads ETGVTQSPTHLIKTRGQQVTLRCSSQSGHNTVSWYQQALGQGPQFIFQYYREEENGRGNFPPRFSGLQFPNYSSELNVNALELDDSALYLCASSSDLFEQYFGPGTRLTVT.

The table lists this clonotype with a few counts. In DNA form, the CDR3 reads TGCGCCAGCAGCCATTCCGGAGCAGCCTCCTACACCTTC. Protein product: CASSHSGAASYTF. This chain connects TRBV4-1 to TRBJ1-2; no firm D call. The CDR3 covers 13 residues. Per the germline V gene, CDR1 is MGHRA and CDR2 is YSYEKL. Trimming took 3 bases from V and 10 from J, leaving 15 bases between them.

The table lists this clonotype with many counts. The rearrangement links TRBV23-1 to TRBJ2-5; tentative D call: TRBD1 (5 bases). TRBV23-1 is placed among ORFs of uncertain function. Trimming pared 2 bases from V and 4 bases from J, leaving 14 bases between. The CDR3 extends over 15 amino acids. In DNA, the CDR3 is TGCGCCAGCAGTCAAAAGCAGGGCCAAGCAGAGACCCAGTACTTC. This sequence encodes CASSQKQGQAETQYF.

This clonotype has ten or more counts. The chain employs TRBV27 and TRBJ1-6, with D maybe TRBD1 (5 bases). CDR1 is MNHEY and CDR2 is SMNVEV in the germline V gene (reference sequence). The V end was cut by 5 bases, the J end by 13 bases, with 15 bases between. The CDR3 length is 13 residues. CDR3 DNA: TGTGCCAGCAGTCAGGGTGGGGTTACGCCCCTCCACTTT. Translated: CASSQGGVTPLHF.

This clonotype showed up just a few times. The rearrangement links TRBV3-1 to TRBJ2-3, with D perhaps given as TRBD1 or TRBD2 (5 bases each). V was clipped by 3 bases and J by 5 bases, with 18 bases between them. The germline V gene has CDR1 LGHDT and CDR2 YNNKEL (reference sequence). This CDR3 is built from 16 residues. CDR3 protein: CASSQGEGPAGDTQYF. CDR3 DNA: TGTGCCAGCAGCCAGGGCGAGGGGCCCGCAGGAGATACGCAGTATTTT.

This clonotype has a count of ten or more. V and J are TRBV12-3 or TRBV12-4 and TRBJ1-4, with a tentative D call TRBD1 (6 bases). The CDR3 covers 13 residues. The V end was cut by 6 bases, the J end by 6 bases, with 11 bases between. The CDR3 DNA reads as TGTGCCAGCAGGCCCCACAGGGATGAAAAACTGTTTTTT. This translates into CASRPHRDEKLFF.

This clonotype turned up a few times. This rearrangement joins TRBV5-1 to TRBJ2-2, with 9 positions matching TRBD2. The germline V gene encodes CDR1 SGHRS and CDR2 YFSETQ. This CDR3 comprises 15 residues. Germline trimming cut 2 bases from V and 6 bases from J; bases unmatched to any gene: 5. CDR3 coding DNA: TGCGCCAGCAGCTTTGGGACTAGCAAATCCGGGGAGCTGTTTTTT. Its protein is CASSFGTSKSGELFF.

This clonotype was found a few times. The chain joins TRBV9 to TRBJ1-3; D not resolved. The CDR3 loop spans 16 amino acids. CDR1 is SGDLS, CDR2 YYNGEE, per germline. The V and J ends lost 2 bases and 0 bases respectively, with 12 bases between them. The CDR3 sequence: CASSVEITDSGNTIYF. The CDR3 nucleotides read TGTGCCAGCAGCGTGGAAATTACAGACTCTGGAAACACCATATATTTT.

Many counts were recorded for this clonotype. DNA of the CDR3: TGTGCCAGCAGTTACTCGGGAGGGGACACCTATAATTCACCCCTCCACTTT. This translates into CASSYSGGDTYNSPLHF. The V call is TRBV6-5, the J call TRBJ1-6; a possible D gene is TRBD1 (6 bases). Trimming took 0 bases from V and 2 from J, leaving 11 bases between them. The CDR3 has 17 amino acids. The germline V gene encodes CDR1 MNHEY and CDR2 SVGAGI.